Presented here are 9 T cell receptor beta chains from one specimen sequenced in a study of T cells in Graves' hyperthyroidism and ophthalmopathy. What was amplified from RNA transcripts were TCR beta CDR3 regions. The HTBI set primed first-round TCR CDR3 RT-PCR. TCRdb passed the multiplex PCR reads through MiXCR, listing each CDR3 protein once. The table has around 580,000 distinct CDR3 sequences, over 15% seen once. Sequences were obtained from blood. These receptors all come from a woman younger than 30 with Graves' hyperthyroidism.

This clonotype has a count of ten or more. V gene TRBV28 combines with J gene TRBJ2-1; D perhaps matches TRBD2 (6 bases). This CDR3 has 15 residues. V lost 7 bases, J lost 5 bases, and 18 bases lay in between. CDR1 and CDR2 (germline): MDHEN, SYDVKM. The CDR3 DNA reads as TGTGCCAGCATCCCATATCGGGAGATGGACAATGAGCAGTTCTTC. Protein product: CASIPYREMDNEQFF. Looking up the rest from reference TRBV28 and TRBJ2-1 gives the full variable domain: DVKVTQSSRYLVKRTGEKVFLECVQDMDHENMFWYRQDPGLGLRLIYFSYDVKMKEKGDIPEGYSVSREKKERFSLILESASTNQTSMYLCASIPYREMDNEQFFGPGTRLTVL.

This chain connects TRBV5-6 to TRBJ1-5, with a tentative D call TRBD1 (6 bases). The V end was cut by 0 bases, the J end by 0 bases, with 22 bases between. CDR3 size: 20 residues. Per germline, CDR1 SGHDT and CDR2 YYEEEE. In DNA, the CDR3 is TGTGCCAGCAGCTTGGCTATCGCGCGTGGGGGGGCTTATAGCAATCAGCCCCAGCATTTT. This sequence encodes CASSLAIARGGAYSNQPQHF.

This clonotype was counted ten times or more. This chain joins TRBV12-3 or TRBV12-4 and TRBJ2-7, with D uncertain. The CDR3 contains 14 residues. The V end was cut by 6 bases, the J end by 2 bases, with 14 bases between. DNA for the CDR3: TGTGCCAGCAGCCCAATCGACATACCCTACGAGCAGTACTTC. It encodes CASSPIDIPYEQYF.

In this sample, this clonotype turned up many times. The genes are TRBV7-2 and TRBJ2-1; 11 nucleotides line up with TRBD2. With 5 bases clipped from V and 7 bases from J, the junction kept 1 base outside the gene matches. The V gene's germline CDR1 is SGHTA and CDR2 FQGNSA. This CDR3 is 13 amino acids long. The CDR3: CASSRTSGNEQFF. For the CDR3, the DNA is TGTGCCAGCAGCCGGACTAGCGGGAATGAGCAGTTCTTC. The entire variable domain, with the rest obtained from reference TRBV7-2 and TRBJ2-1, is as follows: GAGVSQSPSNKVTEKGKDVELRCDPISGHTALYWYRQSLGQGLEFLIYFQGNSAPDKSGLPSDRFSAERTGGSVSTLTIQRTQQEDSAVYLCASSRTSGNEQFFGPGTRLTVL.

The genes are TRBV5-1 and TRBJ1-1, with 8 bases lining up with TRBD1. V lost 1 base to trimming and J lost 5 bases; unmatched junction nucleotides: 4. This CDR3 contains 14 residues. Germline V gene data show CDR1 as SGHRS and CDR2 as YFSETQ. The CDR3 spells CASSLSTGGTEAFF. The CDR3 DNA is TGCGCCAGCAGCTTGTCTACAGGGGGAACTGAAGCTTTCTTT.

This clonotype was observed at least ten times. The chain is built from TRBV28 and TRBJ2-3, with D perhaps matching TRBD1 or TRBD2 (5 bases each). The germline gives CDR1 MDHEN, CDR2 SYDVKM. The CDR3 covers 14 residues. V dropped 7 bases and J dropped 6 bases, with 17 bases sitting between them. CDR3 amino acids: CASIPGTRGDTQYF. For the CDR3, the DNA is TGTGCCAGCATCCCCGGGACGAGAGGTGATACGCAGTATTTT. The full variable domain, rest sourced from reference TRBV28 and TRBJ2-3, is DVKVTQSSRYLVKRTGEKVFLECVQDMDHENMFWYRQDPGLGLRLIYFSYDVKMKEKGDIPEGYSVSREKKERFSLILESASTNQTSMYLCASIPGTRGDTQYFGPGTRLTVL.

This clonotype was observed a few times. The rearrangement joins TRBV2 to TRBJ1-5, with D unclear. This CDR3 has 15 residues. The germline gives CDR1 SNHLY, CDR2 FYNNEI. The V end was cut by 3 bases, the J end by 2 bases, with 11 bases between. The DNA of the CDR3 is TGTGCCAGCAGTGATGAGGAACTCGGCAATCAGCCCCAGCATTTT. It yields the protein CASSDEELGNQPQHF.

This chain connects TRBV5-6 to TRBJ1-4; perhaps TRBD1 as D (6 bases). CDR1 SGHDT and CDR2 YYEEEE come from the germline V gene. V lost 3 bases and J 6 bases, leaving 15 bases between the germline ends. The length of the CDR3 is 15 residues. Here the CDR3 DNA reads TGTGCCAGCAGCTGGACCGGGACATGGGATGAAAAACTGTTTTTT. It is translated as CASSWTGTWDEKLFF.

In this sample, this clonotype turned up once. The V call is TRBV7-9, the J call TRBJ2-7; D possibly corresponds to TRBD1 (6 bases). Trimming left V 5 bases short and J 3 bases short, with 11 bases between. Germline V gives CDR1 SEHNR, CDR2 FQNEAQ (reference sequence). The CDR3 runs 13 residues. DNA of the CDR3: TGTGCCAGCAGCCGTAGGGACAACTACGAGCAGTACTTC. It is translated as CASSRRDNYEQYF.